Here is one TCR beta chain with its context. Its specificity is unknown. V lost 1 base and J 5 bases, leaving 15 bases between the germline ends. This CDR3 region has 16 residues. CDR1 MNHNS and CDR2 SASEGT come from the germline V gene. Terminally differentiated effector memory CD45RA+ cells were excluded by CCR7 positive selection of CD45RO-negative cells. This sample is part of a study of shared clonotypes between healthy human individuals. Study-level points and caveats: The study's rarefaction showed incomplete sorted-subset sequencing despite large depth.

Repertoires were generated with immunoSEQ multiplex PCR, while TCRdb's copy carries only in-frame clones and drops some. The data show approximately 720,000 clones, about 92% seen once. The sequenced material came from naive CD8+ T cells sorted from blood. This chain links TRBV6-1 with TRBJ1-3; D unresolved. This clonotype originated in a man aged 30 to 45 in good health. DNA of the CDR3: TGTGCCAGCAGTGAAGGCGCTGGAGACCGGCGAAACACCATATATTTT. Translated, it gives CASSEGAGDRRNTIYF.